These 28 T cell receptor beta chains came from one sample sequenced in a study of blood T cell repertoires in COVID-19. Clones were sequenced by immunoSEQ multiplex PCR, and TCRdb holds only the in-frame ones, with some missing. The sample holds about 240,000 clones; roughly 80% are singletons and the top ten take approximately 4%. Sequencing was carried out using PBMCs or T cells enriched from blood (not recorded which). Source of these receptors: a woman in her forties who had been exposed to COVID-19.

With regard to this clone: The same CDR3 also results from other DNA sequences found in this sample. The rearrangement uses TRBV7-2 and TRBJ1-3; D uncertain. CDR1 is SGHTA, CDR2 FQGNSA, per germline. Trimming stripped 4 bases from V and 4 bases from J, with 8 bases between. The CDR3 is 13 amino acids. The CDR3 here is CASSSDSGNTIYF. DNA of the CDR3: TGTGCCAGCAGCTCGGATAGCGGAAACACCATATATTTT.

The chain joins TRBV9 to TRBJ2-7; TRBD1 agrees at 10 bases. Trimming removed 2 bases from V and 5 bases from J; junction bases left unmatched: 7. The germline V gene has CDR1 SGDLS and CDR2 YYNGEE. The CDR3 runs to 15 residues. Here the CDR3 DNA reads TGTGCCAGCAGCGTCGGGGACAGGGGTAGGGACGAGCAGTACTTC. This encodes CASSVGDRGRDEQYF.

This clone was seen only a few times. The V and J genes are TRBV19 and TRBJ1-3; D is uncertain. The CDR3 length is 15 residues. Trimming removed 7 bases at V and 0 bases at J, with 13 bases between. Germline V gives CDR1 LNHDA, CDR2 SQIVND (reference sequence). The CDR3 DNA reads as TGTGCCAGTACTTTGGAGGGCCTCTCTGGAAACACCATATATTTT. It yields the protein CASTLEGLSGNTIYF. The whole variable domain, remainder taken from reference TRBV19 and TRBJ1-3, is DGGITQSPKYLFRKEGQNVTLSCEQNLNHDAMYWYRQDPGQGLRLIYYSQIVNDFQKGDIAEGYSVSREKKESFPLTVTSAQKNPTAFYLCASTLEGLSGNTIYFGEGSWLTVV.

This chain uses TRBV19 with TRBJ1-4; 7 bases match TRBD1. V lost 7 bases to trimming and J lost 5 bases; unmatched junction nucleotides: 10. This CDR3 has 15 residues. Germline lookup yields CDR1 LNHDA and CDR2 SQIVND (reference sequence). CDR3 DNA sequence: TGTGCCAGTACCGATAGGACAGGCTTCAATGAAAAACTGTTTTTT. Translation gives CASTDRTGFNEKLFF.

J is TRBJ2-5 and V is TRBV9; 8 nucleotides agree with TRBD2. The germline gives CDR1 SGDLS, CDR2 YYNGEE. Losses at the gene ends were 0 bases for V and 3 bases for J; bases not matched to a gene: 7. The CDR3 spans 16 residues. CDR3 sequence: CASSVEGGGHKETQYF. For the CDR3, the DNA is TGTGCCAGCAGCGTAGAGGGCGGGGGGCATAAAGAGACCCAGTACTTC.

The chain carries TRBV5-6 and TRBJ1-2; 8 bases are a match to TRBD1. Germline CDR1 SGHDT, CDR2 YYEEEE. The V segment lost 4 bases and the J segment 3 bases; nucleotides outside the gene matches: 5. The CDR3 spans 14 residues. CDR3 coding DNA: TGTGCCAGCAGCGCGACAGGGGTCCACTATGGCTACACCTTC. This translates into CASSATGVHYGYTF.

The chain carries TRBV29-1 and TRBJ1-1; 8 bases line up with TRBD1. The V segment lost 4 bases and the J segment 1 base; nucleotides outside the gene matches: 2. The length of the CDR3 is 13 residues. Germline values: CDR1 SQVTM, CDR2 ANQGSEA. CDR3 bases: TGCAGCGTTGCGGACAGGGCGAACACTGAAGCTTTCTTT. Protein sequence: CSVADRANTEAFF.

This clone was seen only once. J is TRBJ2-5 and V is TRBV10-3; the D is unclear. Germline CDR1 ENHRY, CDR2 SYGVKD. Trimming removed 2 bases from V and 5 bases from J, with 15 bases in between. This CDR3 has 15 amino acids. For the CDR3, the DNA is TGTGCCATCAGTGAGAACGCGGATCGGGTGGAGACCCAGTACTTC. Translation gives CAISENADRVETQYF.

The rearrangement joins TRBV5-1 to TRBJ1-2, with D maybe TRBD1 (5 bases). The CDR3 is made up of 14 amino acids. V was cut by 2 bases and J by 7 bases, with 15 bases left in between. Germline CDR1 reads SGHRS; CDR2 reads YFSETQ. The CDR3 spells CASSFSRTQGGYTF. The CDR3 DNA is TGCGCCAGCAGCTTTTCCCGGACACAAGGTGGCTACACCTTC.

CDR3 nucleotide sequence: TGTGCCAGTAGTGATGGGGGACTAGCGGGGGCATACTACGAGCAGTACTTC. Translated, it gives CASSDGGLAGAYYEQYF. The chain combines TRBV19 with TRBJ2-7; 14 nucleotides match TRBD2. This CDR3 is 17 amino acids long. The ends lost 5 bases at V and 3 bases at J; junction bases unmatched: 9. Germline values: CDR1 LNHDA, CDR2 SQIVND (reference sequence). Full variable domain (rest looked up from reference TRBV19 and TRBJ2-7): DGGITQSPKYLFRKEGQNVTLSCEQNLNHDAMYWYRQDPGQGLRLIYYSQIVNDFQKGDIAEGYSVSREKKESFPLTVTSAQKNPTAFYLCASSDGGLAGAYYEQYFGPGTRLTVT.

V gene TRBV6-2 or TRBV6-3 combines with J gene TRBJ1-2, with 7 bases that match TRBD1. The V and J ends lost 7 bases and 3 bases, in that order; junction bases with no gene match: 17. Germline CDR1 and CDR2: MNHEY and SVGEGT. This CDR3 spans 17 amino acids. The CDR3 protein is CASNPDVLQGFDYGYTF. DNA of the CDR3: TGTGCCAGCAACCCAGACGTATTACAGGGGTTTGACTATGGCTACACCTTC.

This chain joins TRBV28 and TRBJ2-4, with TRBD2 matching 7 bases. The CDR3 runs 16 residues. Looked up from germline, CDR1 is MDHEN and CDR2 is SYDVKM. J lost 2 bases, V lost 3 bases, and 7 bases had no gene match. CDR3 in DNA: TGTGCCAGCAGTTTGTTGGCGGGGGACCCCAAAAACATTCAGTACTTC. The encoded protein is CASSLLAGDPKNIQYF.

The chain uses TRBV19 and TRBJ1-1; no definite D call. Germline CDR1 is LNHDA and CDR2 is SQIVND (reference sequence). V lost 6 bases and J lost 3, with 11 bases in between. CDR3 size: 13 residues. The CDR3 is CASRLAQDTEAFF. The CDR3 bases are TGTGCCAGTAGACTAGCCCAGGACACTGAAGCTTTCTTT.

The chain couples TRBV6-1 to TRBJ1-1, with TRBD1 identical over 8 bases. The V and J ends lost 5 bases and 0 bases, in that order; junction bases with no gene match: 2. Germline V gene data show CDR1 as MNHNS and CDR2 as SASEGT. The CDR3 totals 14 residues. For the CDR3, the DNA is TGTGCCAGCAGTTCAGGGGGCCTGAACACTGAAGCTTTCTTT. Translation gives CASSSGGLNTEAFF.

The chain uses TRBV27 and TRBJ1-2, with D possibly being TRBD1 (5 bases). The germline gives CDR1 MNHEY, CDR2 SMNVEV (reference sequence). CDR3 length: 16 amino acids. The V and J ends lost 5 bases and 6 bases respectively, with 22 bases between them. CDR3 bases: TGTGCCAGCAGTCGGACAAGTCGATTAACTGATCATGGCTACACCTTC. Residues: CASSRTSRLTDHGYTF.

As concerns this clone: At the DNA level, this CDR3 is encoded by other sequences in the same sample as well. The chain links TRBV7-9 to TRBJ2-3; TRBD1 matches at 8 bases. This CDR3 region has 15 residues. V lost 4 bases to trimming and J lost 0 bases; unmatched junction nucleotides: 3. Germline CDR1 is SEHNR and CDR2 is FQNEAQ (reference sequence). The CDR3 spells CASSSGTGSTDTQYF. In nucleotides, the CDR3 is TGTGCCAGCAGCTCCGGGACAGGAAGCACAGATACGCAGTATTTT.

This sequence joins TRBV7-3 and TRBJ2-7; 9 bases agree with TRBD1. The CDR3 has 15 amino acids. Germline CDR1 SGHTA, CDR2 FQGTGA. The junction had 7 bases not matched to a gene; V was cut back by 5 bases and J by 2 bases. DNA for the CDR3: TGTGCCAGCAGCCCACAGGGGGCAGACCCCTACGAGCAGTACTTC. It yields the protein CASSPQGADPYEQYF.

V usage is TRBV28 and J usage is TRBJ1-5; possibly TRBD1 for D (5 bases). There are 15 residues in the CDR3. Between the trimmed V and J ends, which lost 3 bases and 4 bases, there was a span of 13 bases. CDR1 is MDHEN and CDR2 is SYDVKM in the germline V gene. The CDR3 loop reads CASSFQGGVNQPQHF. The DNA of the CDR3 is TGTGCCAGCAGTTTTCAGGGTGGGGTGAATCAGCCCCAGCATTTT.

V gene TRBV5-5 combines with J gene TRBJ1-1; D ambiguous. CDR3 size: 14 residues. Trimming cost V 4 bases and J 1 base, with 11 bases left between them. Germline V CDR1 and CDR2: SGHKS, YYEKEE (reference sequence). In DNA form, the CDR3 reads TGTGCCAGCAGCCCTCTCTTGGCGAACACTGAAGCTTTCTTT. This sequence encodes CASSPLLANTEAFF.

The CDR3 DNA reads TGTGCCAGTACCCGACAGGGAAGTAGTTCACCCCTCCACTTT. It is translated as CASTRQGSSSPLHF. The chain couples TRBV19 to TRBJ1-6, with 7 positions matching TRBD1. There are 14 residues in the CDR3. Germline assignment: CDR1 LNHDA and CDR2 SQIVND (reference sequence). With V trimmed by 7 bases and J by 9 bases, 9 bases remained unmatched.

This rearrangement joins TRBV5-5 to TRBJ2-3, with TRBD2 identical over 9 bases. The CDR3 is made up of 17 amino acids. Germline values: CDR1 SGHKS, CDR2 YYEKEE (reference sequence). With V trimmed by 1 base and J by 2 bases, 8 bases remained unmatched. CDR3: CASSLTPSGELTDTQYF. The CDR3 bases are TGTGCCAGCAGCTTGACACCTAGCGGGGAGCTCACAGATACGCAGTATTTT.

This sequence joins TRBV28 and TRBJ2-1, with D perhaps TRBD2 (6 bases). CDR1 and CDR2 (germline): MDHEN, SYDVKM. This CDR3 is built from 15 residues. V lost 2 bases and J lost 0, with 8 bases in between. The CDR3 region is CASSLAGSSYNEQFF. The CDR3 DNA follows: TGTGCCAGCAGTTTAGCGGGGAGCTCCTACAATGAGCAGTTCTTC. The variable domain in full, completed from reference TRBV28 and TRBJ2-1, reads DVKVTQSSRYLVKRTGEKVFLECVQDMDHENMFWYRQDPGLGLRLIYFSYDVKMKEKGDIPEGYSVSREKKERFSLILESASTNQTSMYLCASSLAGSSYNEQFFGPGTRLTVL.

This clone was seen once. The J gene is TRBJ2-7, the V gene TRBV4-1; the match to TRBD2 covers 15 bases. V was clipped by 4 bases and J by 3 bases; unmatched bases: 7. From germline, CDR1 is MGHRA and CDR2 YSYEKL. The CDR3 extends over 17 amino acids. The CDR3 DNA follows: TGCGCCAGCAGCCTCGGACTAGCGGGGGGGACCTACTACGAGCAGTACTTC. Its translation is CASSLGLAGGTYYEQYF.

The chain employs TRBV28 and TRBJ1-2; weak D call: TRBD1 (5 bases). Trimming stripped 8 bases from V and 5 bases from J, with 12 bases between. The CDR3 extends over 12 amino acids. From germline, CDR1 is MDHEN and CDR2 SYDVKM. Written as DNA, the CDR3 is TGTGCCAGCCACCCCCAGGGTTATGGCTACACCTTC. It codes for CASHPQGYGYTF.

V is TRBV9 and J is TRBJ2-1; D is possibly TRBD1 (5 bases). The CDR3 sequence is 17 residues long. Deletions cut 3 bases from V and 2 bases from J, with 18 bases between. The germline gives CDR1 SGDLS, CDR2 YYNGEE. Written as DNA, the CDR3 is TGTGCCAGCAGCGGACGAACTCAGGGCTTCACCTACAATGAGCAGTTCTTC. This sequence encodes CASSGRTQGFTYNEQFF.

The chain employs TRBV3-1 (or the pseudogene TRBV3-2) and TRBJ1-1; no clear D. The V gene's germline CDR1 is LGHDT and CDR2 YNNKEL (reference sequence). CDR3 length: 14 amino acids. V was pared by 4 bases and J by 1 base, with 10 bases between. Here the CDR3 reads CASSLRTGNTEAFF. Here the CDR3 DNA reads TGTGCCAGCAGCCTCCGGACTGGGAACACTGAAGCTTTCTTT.

The chain carries TRBV6-5 and TRBJ1-4; no reliable D call. Per the germline V gene, CDR1 is MNHEY and CDR2 is SVGAGI. The CDR3 is 11 residues long. V lost 6 bases, J lost 6 bases, and 5 bases lay in between. CDR3 sequence (DNA): TGTGCCAGCAGGAGGGATGAAAAACTGTTTTTT. Its protein is CASRRDEKLFF.

The chain employs TRBV5-6 and TRBJ2-3, with 9 bases fitting TRBD1. The germline gives CDR1 SGHDT, CDR2 YYEEEE. V was pared by 2 bases and J by 4 bases, with 5 bases of the junction left unmatched. This CDR3 has 15 residues. CDR3 amino acids: CASSFTGTGSDTQYF. DNA for the CDR3: TGTGCCAGCAGCTTCACTGGGACAGGGTCAGATACGCAGTATTTT. Complete variable domain (other parts from reference TRBV5-6 and TRBJ2-3): DAGVTQSPTHLIKTRGQQVTLRCSPKSGHDTVSWYQQALGQGPQFIFQYYEEEERQRGNFPDRFSGHQFPNYSSELNVNALLLGDSALYLCASSFTGTGSDTQYFGPGTRLTVL.